The following is a T cell receptor (beta chain) sequence with its context. There is no known antigen for this receptor. One base away there is no much larger clone; base qualities are not given. Per the publication, the time point label means: resected brain tissue, or blood drawn just prior to surgery. The surgery cases showing the highest brain T cell transcript signatures were chosen for TCR beta chain sequencing of brain tissue and, when available, of blood. Prior to surgery, the patients had been treated with at least one anti-epileptic drug. The TCR-sequenced patients were children whose drug-resistant epilepsy was caused by tuberous sclerosis complex, focal cortical dysplasia, Rasmussen encephalitis or hemimegalencephaly. Blood was drawn right before the epilepsy surgery. The Monarch genomic DNA purification kit was used to extract bulk genomic DNA from unsorted brain tissue and whole blood.

This sample was taken from a study of brain T cells in children with intractable seizures (dated by TCRdb to 2020 to 2022). Broadly, across the study: Resected brain tissue from a few dozen pediatric epilepsy surgery cases was first screened for immune gene transcripts using a NanoString immunology panel. Among the approximately twelve selected surgery cases, pre-surgery blood was additionally sequenced for eight, leaving four cases with brain tissue only.

Between the V and J ends, shortened by 2 bases and 4 bases respectively, the junction contains 12 bases. The CDR3 spans 16 residues, from the cysteine through the phenylalanine. Only CDR3 DNA is held: 48 bases, read in frame from base 1. The CDR1 and CDR2 encoded by the germline V gene (reference sequence) are LGHDT and YNNKEL. The study at large found these results: The patients' HCMV serostatus was not known, and viral specificity was inferred solely from CDR3 sequence similarity. Because sequencing depth was different between pre-surgery and post-surgery blood, clones absent from the pre-surgery sample may reflect undersampling.

TCR beta chain sequences were generated from genomic DNA using the immunoSEQ assay. The source study handled its data this way. CDR3 sequences that did not begin with the conserved framework cysteine at position 104 were removed manually. To get clonality, the normalized Shannon's Diversity Index was subtracted from one, giving values from 0 (maximal diversity) to 1 (oligoclonal). To check whether a given CDR3 had different frequencies in two samples, for example brain versus blood, chi-squared comparison-of-proportions tests were used. Public clonotypes were found by searching immuneACCESS, and the VDJdb browser was used to assess similarity to known antiviral clonotypes. TCRdb provides this immuneACCESS table in a form limited to in-frame rearrangements. Some clones are lacking; in checked studies, under half of them reflect an unresolved V gene, and why the rest are absent is not known. The D gene and trimming were derived from the DNA, and the V and J assignments and clone size from that table. The sample table shows about 22,000 clones, and approximately 94% are seen once. Nearly 6.5% of the sample rests with the top ten.

This receptor was identified in a boy younger than 18 with focal cortical dysplasia and intractable seizures. The sequence joins TRBV3-1 (or the pseudogene TRBV3-2) to TRBJ1-6, and the D gene may be TRBD1, 5 bases matching. The specimen comprised peripheral blood, sampled at surgery. This receptor has the CDR3 CASSQNPGLYNSPLHF. The nucleotides are TGTGCCAGCAGCCAAAATCCGGGACTGTATAATTCACCCCTCCACTTT.